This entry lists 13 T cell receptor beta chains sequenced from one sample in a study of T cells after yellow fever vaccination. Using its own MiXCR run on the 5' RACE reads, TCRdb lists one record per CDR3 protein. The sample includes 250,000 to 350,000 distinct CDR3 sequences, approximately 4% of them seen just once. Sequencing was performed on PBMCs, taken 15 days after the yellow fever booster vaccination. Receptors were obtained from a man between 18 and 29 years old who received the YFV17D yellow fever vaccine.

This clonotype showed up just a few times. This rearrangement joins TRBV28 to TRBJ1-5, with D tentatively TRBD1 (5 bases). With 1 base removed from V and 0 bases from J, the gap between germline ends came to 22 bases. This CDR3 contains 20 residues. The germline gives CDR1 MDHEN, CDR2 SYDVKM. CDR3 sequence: CASSLFDSLSNIYSNQPQHF. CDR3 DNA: TGTGCCAGCAGTTTATTCGACAGCCTGTCAAATATTTATAGCAATCAGCCCCAGCATTTT.

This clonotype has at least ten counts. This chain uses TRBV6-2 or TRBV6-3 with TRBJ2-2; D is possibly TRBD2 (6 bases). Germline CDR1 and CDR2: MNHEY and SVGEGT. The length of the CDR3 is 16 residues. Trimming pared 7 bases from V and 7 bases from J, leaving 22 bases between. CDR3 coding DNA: TGTGCCAGCACGGGAATGCGGACTACCCGCGACGGGGAGCTGTTTTTT. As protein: CASTGMRTTRDGELFF.

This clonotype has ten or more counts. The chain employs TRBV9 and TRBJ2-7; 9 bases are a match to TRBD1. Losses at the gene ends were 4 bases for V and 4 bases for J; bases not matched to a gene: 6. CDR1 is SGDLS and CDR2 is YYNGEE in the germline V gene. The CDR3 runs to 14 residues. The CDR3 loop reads CASSSDRGGYEQYF. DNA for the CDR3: TGTGCCAGCAGCAGTGACAGGGGGGGTTACGAGCAGTACTTC.

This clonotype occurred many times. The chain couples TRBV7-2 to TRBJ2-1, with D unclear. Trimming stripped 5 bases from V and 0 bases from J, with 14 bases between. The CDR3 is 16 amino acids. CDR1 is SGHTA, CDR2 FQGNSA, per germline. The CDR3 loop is CASSQNWPSSYNEQFF. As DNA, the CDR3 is TGTGCCAGCAGCCAGAATTGGCCTAGCTCCTACAATGAGCAGTTCTTC.

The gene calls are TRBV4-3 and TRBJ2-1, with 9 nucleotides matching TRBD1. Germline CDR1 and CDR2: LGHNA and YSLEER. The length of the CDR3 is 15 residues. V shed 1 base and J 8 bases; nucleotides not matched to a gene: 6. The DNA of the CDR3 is TGCGCCAGCAGCCAAGGGGGACAGGGTTACGATGAGCAGTTCTTC. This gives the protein CASSQGGQGYDEQFF.

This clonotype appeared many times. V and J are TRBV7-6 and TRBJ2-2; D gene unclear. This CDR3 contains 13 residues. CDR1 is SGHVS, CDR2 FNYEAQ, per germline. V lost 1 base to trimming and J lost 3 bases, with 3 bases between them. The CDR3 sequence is CASSLGDTGELFF. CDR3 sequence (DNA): TGTGCCAGCAGCTTAGGGGACACCGGGGAGCTGTTTTTT.

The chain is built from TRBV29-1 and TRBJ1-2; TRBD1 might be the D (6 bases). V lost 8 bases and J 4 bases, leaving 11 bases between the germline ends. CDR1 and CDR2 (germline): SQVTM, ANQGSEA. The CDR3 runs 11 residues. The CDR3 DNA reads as TGCAGCTCCGCGGGGGCCTATGGCTACACCTTC. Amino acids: CSSAGAYGYTF. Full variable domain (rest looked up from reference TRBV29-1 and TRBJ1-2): SAVISQKPSRDICQRGTSLTIQCQVDSQVTMMFWYRQQPGQSLTLIATANQGSEATYESGFVIDKFPISRPNLTFSTLTVSNMSPEDSSIYLCSSAGAYGYTFGSGTRLTVV.

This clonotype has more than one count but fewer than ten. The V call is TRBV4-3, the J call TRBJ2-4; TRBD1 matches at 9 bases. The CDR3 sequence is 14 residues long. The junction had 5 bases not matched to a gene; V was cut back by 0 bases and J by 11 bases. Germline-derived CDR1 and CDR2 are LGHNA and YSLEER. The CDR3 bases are TGCGCCAGCAGCCAAGAGGCTCGGACAGGGGTTCAGTACTTC. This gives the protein CASSQEARTGVQYF.

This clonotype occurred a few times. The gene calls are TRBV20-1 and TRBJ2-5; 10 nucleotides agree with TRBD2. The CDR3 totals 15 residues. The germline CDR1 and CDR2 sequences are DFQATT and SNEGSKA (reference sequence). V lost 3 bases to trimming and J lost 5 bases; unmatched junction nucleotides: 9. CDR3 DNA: TGCAGTGCTAGTCCAGCGGGGGGGCCTGGGGAGACCCAGTACTTC. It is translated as CSASPAGGPGETQYF.

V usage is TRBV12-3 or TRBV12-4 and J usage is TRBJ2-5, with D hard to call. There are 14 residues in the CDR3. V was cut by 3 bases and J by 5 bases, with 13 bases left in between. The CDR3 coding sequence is TGTGCCAGCAGTTTTGACCGACTCCACGAGACCCAGTACTTC. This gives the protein CASSFDRLHETQYF.

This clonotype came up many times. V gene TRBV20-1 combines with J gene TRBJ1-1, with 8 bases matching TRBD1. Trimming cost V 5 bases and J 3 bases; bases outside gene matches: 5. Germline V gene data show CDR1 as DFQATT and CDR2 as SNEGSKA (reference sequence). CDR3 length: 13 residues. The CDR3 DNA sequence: TGCAGTGCTTGGACAGGGTTGGACACTGAAGCTTTCTTT. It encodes CSAWTGLDTEAFF.

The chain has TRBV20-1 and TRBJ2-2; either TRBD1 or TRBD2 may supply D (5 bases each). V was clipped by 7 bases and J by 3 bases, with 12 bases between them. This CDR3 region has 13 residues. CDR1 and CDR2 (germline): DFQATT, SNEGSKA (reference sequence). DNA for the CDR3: TGCAGTGGGACACGGGGTGACACCGGGGAGCTGTTTTTT. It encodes CSGTRGDTGELFF.

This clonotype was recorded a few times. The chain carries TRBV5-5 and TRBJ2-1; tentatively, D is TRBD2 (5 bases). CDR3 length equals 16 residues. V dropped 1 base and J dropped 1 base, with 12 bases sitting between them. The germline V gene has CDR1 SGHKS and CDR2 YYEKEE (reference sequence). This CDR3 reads CASSLTLAQSYNEQFF. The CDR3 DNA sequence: TGTGCCAGCAGCTTGACCCTAGCCCAATCCTACAATGAGCAGTTCTTC.